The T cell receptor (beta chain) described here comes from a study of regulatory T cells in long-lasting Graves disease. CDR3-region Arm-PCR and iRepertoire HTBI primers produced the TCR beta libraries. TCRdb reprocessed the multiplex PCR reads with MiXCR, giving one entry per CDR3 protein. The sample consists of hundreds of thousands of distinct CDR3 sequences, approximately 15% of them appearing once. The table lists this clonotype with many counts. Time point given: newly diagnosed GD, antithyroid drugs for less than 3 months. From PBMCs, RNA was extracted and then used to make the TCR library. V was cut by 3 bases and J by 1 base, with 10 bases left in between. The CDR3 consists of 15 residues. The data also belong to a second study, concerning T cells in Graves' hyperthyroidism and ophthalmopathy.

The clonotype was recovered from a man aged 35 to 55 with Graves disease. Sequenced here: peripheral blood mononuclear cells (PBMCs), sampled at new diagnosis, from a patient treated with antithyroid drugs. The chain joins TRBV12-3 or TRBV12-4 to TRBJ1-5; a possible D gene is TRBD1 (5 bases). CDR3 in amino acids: CASSFRGMSNQPQHF. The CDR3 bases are TGTGCCAGCAGTTTCCGGGGGATGAGCAATCAGCCCCAGCATTTT.